This entry features one T cell receptor beta chain sequence. Its cognate antigen has yet to be identified. Base qualities were left out, and no much larger clone turns up one base away. V is cut by 1 base and J by 3 bases, and the space between the germline ends is 4 bases. The CDR3 covers 12 residues, taking in both the cysteine and the phenylalanine. The kept DNA is CDR3 alone, 36 bases in frame from the first base. CDR1 SQVTM and CDR2 ANQGSEA are derived from the germline V gene. The library relied on the immunoSEQ multiplex PCR assay. The multiplex PCR relied on a mix of 60 forward primers for TCR Vbeta segments and 13 reverse primers for TCR Jbeta segments. The CDR3 region of rearranged TCR beta genes was amplified from genomic DNA with a multiplex PCR assay. Amplified TCR beta libraries were sequenced as 87-base-pair reads on the Illumina HiSeq System. The original pipeline was this. In a later analysis, approximately 74 million unique TCR beta chains were counted across the 650 to 700 repertoires, and around 10 million of these chains were shared by at least two donors. Raw reads were error-corrected and collapsed into unique sequences with a nearest-neighbor algorithm that merged closely related sequences to remove PCR and sequencing errors. To assign V, D and J gene segments, CDR3 sequences were aligned to IMGT reference sequences. For a sequence to be retained, a match of at least six nucleotides to both a V gene segment and a J gene segment was required. A rearrangement counted as productive if the CDR3 had no stop codons and remained in frame with V and J, and every other rearrangement counted as non-productive. CDR3 was defined by IMGT convention, running from the second conserved V-encoded cysteine to the conserved J-encoded phenylalanine. The earlier analysis of approximately 500 of the donors excluded sequences that lacked an unambiguous match to a single V gene segment. In an earlier analysis of about 590 of the donors, a V segment was called functional when productive rearrangements were above 56.7%, and segregating when the standard deviation between donors exceeded 5%. A statistical classification framework was built to diagnose cytomegalovirus status from the catalog of TCR beta chain sequences. V and J gene assignment, in a later analysis, came from comparing TCR nucleotide sequences with IMGT/GENE-DB human TR gene sequences. A later analysis assigned CDR3 sequences and most-parsimonious VDJ recombination scenarios with the TCRdist pipeline. In a later analysis, each TCR beta chain was defined by its CDR3 amino acid sequence together with its V-gene family, and reads without a unique V-gene family were excluded. To address suspected cross-contamination and a sequencing artifact, a later analysis removed 592 highly shared, low-generation-probability nucleotide sequences. A later analysis calculated a clonal expansion index for each public chain from normalized within-repertoire ranks of inferred template counts. In a later analysis, generation probabilities were computed with a VDJ recombination model fitted to out-of-frame rearrangements, and the resulting probabilities were checked against IGoR. In a later analysis, hypergeometric tests were used to score TCR-TCR, TCR-HLA and TCR-CMV co-occurrence, with a repertoire-size bias correction applied to TCR pairs. To estimate false discovery rates, a later analysis permuted the HLA or CMV assignments 20 times. In a later analysis, co-occurring TCRs were grouped using DBSCAN, and TCRdist sequence similarity was added for clustering within HLA-allele-positive subsets. Co-occurrence clustering excluded repertoires with fewer than 30,000 or more than 120,000 public chains, plus five with anomalous nucleotide sharing. The table comes from immuneACCESS by way of TCRdb, which keeps in-frame sequences with V and J called. Part of the clones is missing from these tables; in studies checked, under half for an unresolved V gene and the rest for unknown reasons. V and J calls and clone size follow that table, whereas D and trimming were derived from the DNA. The sample has tens of thousands of clones on record, around 72% of them singletons. Together, the top ten hold around 3.3% of the sample.

The cohort comprised approximately 700 healthy bone marrow donors. Cohort members were all nominally healthy when sampled, although unrecorded immune exposures were likely present. The donor tested CMV seronegative, placing the donor among the 350 to 400 seronegative members of the cohort. A peripheral blood sample was collected from each donor, and TCR beta sequencing was performed on peripheral blood mononuclear cells. Genomic DNA was extracted from the blood cell samples with the Qiagen DNeasy Blood Extraction Kit. This entry belongs to a study of cytomegalovirus exposure and HLA in healthy donors (TCRdb year 2017). About the investigation overall: An earlier analysis of some 600 of the donors reported roughly 300 Gb of sequence data and about 120 million unique TCR beta sequences obtained from about 179 million T cells. Because of strong linkage in the cohort, roughly five DR-DQ haplotypes were treated as single units for association and clustering. Every discovery cohort repertoire had been produced on one sequencing platform. Besides the first cohort of some 670 subjects, a separate validation cohort made up of over 100 different subjects was used. The study was designed to test whether signatures of past pathogen exposure could be identified by cataloging public T cell receptors. In a later genetic analysis, genome-wide SNP genotypes for about three fifths of the roughly 670 donors were used, and that subset was treated as a discovery cohort. An earlier analysis of approximately 640 of the donors applied high-throughput TCR beta sequencing to assess whether each TCR beta V gene segment acted as functional or pseudogenic. Both class I and class II loci were covered by HLA typing, at four-digit resolution. Typing coverage differed by locus: A, B, C, DRB1 and DQB1 were typed in about 620-630 donors, DQA1 in around 500, DPA1 in some 610, and DPB1 in 400 to 490. The study combined high-throughput TCR immunosequencing, statistical association of individual TCRs with disease status, and machine learning to predict cytomegalovirus infection status. Rather than drawing on any new phenotypic data, the later analysis identified candidate immune exposures from TCR beta sequences and the way those sequences occurred across donors. An early release that covered approximately 600 HLA-typed donors contained approximately 300 gigabases of sequencing data and some 87 million unique TCR sequences. A later analysis re-analyzed previously published TCR beta repertoires from about 730 donors and added high-resolution HLA genotyping to study TCR occurrence patterns. Using immunosequencing, the study profiled T cell repertoires from 550 to 750 subjects and related those repertoires to cytomegalovirus serostatus. Among over 350 genotyped donors of the cohort, an average of 235,054 unique TCR beta nucleotide sequences were sequenced per donor, roughly a sixth of them non-productive. Alongside the repertoire data, information on donor age, sex, ethnicity and CMV serostatus was compiled. The genetic ancestry cluster associated with self-reported Caucasian donors included over 80% of the roughly 390 genotyped donors.

What the authors observed across the whole study: Because some donors lacked HLA typing at each locus, the association tests relied only on the typed subset. Correlated functional status among segregating V segments might reflect linkage disequilibrium, but an unknown experimental factor could not be ruled out. A later analysis associated about 18,000 TCR beta sequences with specific HLA alleles at a false discovery rate of 0.05. The presence/absence analyses assumed that sequencing depth was roughly uniform across donors, and that assumption may not be true. Only TCR beta chains were sequenced in this cohort, and the absence of alpha or paired-chain data limited detectable features. In an earlier analysis of around 600 of the donors, most TCR beta V segments appeared in productive rearrangements about 90% or about 30% of the time, broadly matching IMGT annotations. V-gene and J-gene trimming of TCR beta chains was associated with a missense DCLRE1C variant in a later genetic analysis, and the association was replicated in an independent cohort. The only immune exposure information available for the cohort was CMV serostatus. A cluster of highly shared sequence variants was judged likely to represent a technical artifact of the sequencing pipeline. Across donors, most TCR sequences were observed very rarely, whereas some public TCRs were present in many individuals. Because counts were too low, under 20 rarely observed V segments, including chromosome 9 orphons, were left out of the earlier analysis of 587 of the donors. According to the authors, the approach could potentially be generalized to other disease states and immunological phenotypes. The 87-base-pair reads could not distinguish some IMGT-functional V segments, including TRBV6-2 and TRBV6-3, so those segments were excluded. Three of the identified cytomegalovirus-associated TCR beta chains were confirmed in vitro to be specific for cytomegalovirus antigens. According to a later genetic analysis, donors in an Asian-associated ancestry cluster had fewer N-insertions in productive TCRs than the roughly 700-donor mean. In a later analysis, the rate of TCR association differed among HLA loci, with DRB1 alleles having the most associated TCRs and HLA-C alleles having the fewest. In a later analysis, HLA-associated TCR beta chains were found to be more clonally expanded and to have lower generation probabilities than equally common non-associated chains. In a later analysis, several top co-occurrence clusters were reported to appear linked to parvovirus B19, influenza, CMV and Epstein-Barr virus. A total of 150 or so TCR beta chains were listed by the study as associated with cytomegalovirus. A further reported finding was that TCR beta sequences accurately predicted the HLA-A and HLA-B alleles for most subjects in the first cohort. A later analysis found that most CMV-associated TCR beta chains appeared HLA-restricted, with HLA associations seemingly driven largely by CMV exposure. Assigning TCR associations to individual alleles was difficult when HLA alleles, especially DR and DQ, strongly co-occurred. Cytomegalovirus status was reported to be diagnosed by the classifier with high specificity and sensitivity in both the original and validation cohorts.

The chain is encoded by TRBV29-1 joined to TRBJ1-3; confidence is insufficient to name the D gene. Material for sequencing was PBMCs. The sequence was collected from a woman in her twenties or thirties in good health and CMV-seronegative. The CDR3 sequence is CSVEAYGNTIYF. The nucleotide sequence is TGCAGCGTTGAAGCCTATGGAAACACCATATATTTT.